Included here is one TCR beta chain sequence, with context. CDR1 is LGHNA and CDR2 is YNFKEQ in the germline V gene. Trimming removed 3 bases from V and 8 bases from J, with 16 bases in between. The CDR3 extends over 15 amino acids. The data were taken from a study of blood T cell repertoires in COVID-19. Study details: Researchers got acute and convalescent COVID-19 samples from the United States, Italy and Spain.

In the source study's methods: Reference gene primer amplification yielded estimated nucleated cell counts. The protocol was immunoSEQ multiplex PCR, while the TCRdb copy is restricted to in-frame clones and leaves out a portion. V and J calls and clone size follow that table, whereas D and trimming were derived from the DNA. The data hold about 100,000 clones, with 90% observed a single time. The material sequenced was peripheral blood. This chain joins TRBV4-2 and TRBJ1-4, with a possible D match to TRBD1 (6 bases). The clonotype was recovered from a man aged 55 to 70 with acute or convalescent COVID-19. CDR3 coding DNA: TGTGCCAGCAGCCAGACGGGAGGGGGATCGGAAAAACTGTTTTTT. Its protein is CASSQTGGGSEKLFF.